These 16 T cell receptor beta chains were sequenced from one sample in a study of blood T cell repertoires in COVID-19. Assay: immunoSEQ multiplex PCR; the TCRdb copy retains only in-frame clones and omits some. The sample shows 150,000 to 200,000 clones, about 82% of them seen only once. Specimen: peripheral blood. These receptors were taken from a woman in her 30s with acute or convalescent COVID-19.

The rearrangement joins TRBV2 to TRBJ2-5; tentative D call: TRBD2 (6 bases). The CDR3 covers 15 residues. The germline V gene encodes CDR1 SNHLY and CDR2 FYNNEI. V was shortened by 6 bases and J by 0 bases, with 14 bases between the two germline ends. CDR3 loop: CASSAPRDYQETQYF. The CDR3 DNA reads TGTGCCAGCAGCGCCCCCCGGGACTACCAAGAGACCCAGTACTTC. The full variable domain, completed using reference TRBV2 and TRBJ2-5, is EPEVTQTPSHQVTQMGQEVILRCVPISNHLYFYWYRQILGQKVEFLVSFYNNEISEKSEIFDDQFSVERPDGSNFTLKIRSTKLEDSAMYFCASSAPRDYQETQYFGPGTRLLVL.

The rearrangement uses TRBV7-7 and TRBJ2-5; D is perhaps TRBD2 (5 bases). CDR3 length: 13 residues. The germline V and J ends were trimmed by 1 base and 4 bases, with 7 bases remaining between them. Germline V CDR1 and CDR2: SSHAT, FNYEAQ (reference sequence). Here the CDR3 DNA reads TGTGCCAGCAGCTTAGGCGGGCCAGAGACCCAGTACTTC. Amino acids: CASSLGGPETQYF.

This clone occurred once. The chain is built from TRBV15 and TRBJ2-3, with TRBD2 as a possible D gene (7 bases). V was clipped by 0 bases and J by 3 bases, with 10 bases between them. Germline V gene sequence: CDR1 LNHNV, CDR2 YYDKDF (reference sequence). The CDR3 totals 15 residues. The DNA of the CDR3 is TGTGCCACCAGCAGAGATGCGGGGGCTACAGATACGCAGTATTTT. Protein product: CATSRDAGATDTQYF.

This clone was seen a few times. As DNA, the CDR3 is TGTGCCAGCAGCGCTGACAGGGGTGGTGAAAAACTGTTTTTT. Amino acids: CASSADRGGEKLFF. The J gene is TRBJ1-4, the V gene TRBV2; TRBD1 aligns across 8 bases. The V and J ends lost 6 bases and 7 bases, in that order; junction bases with no gene match: 7. The germline V gene encodes CDR1 SNHLY and CDR2 FYNNEI. The CDR3 runs 14 residues.

The chain uses TRBV28 and TRBJ1-1; TRBD1 matches at 9 bases. The CDR3 sequence is 16 residues long. Germline loops: CDR1 MDHEN, CDR2 SYDVKM. With V trimmed by 2 bases and J by 5 bases, 9 bases remained unmatched. In DNA form, the CDR3 reads TGTGCCAGCAGTTTAGGGACAGGGACATTGATGACTGAAGCTTTCTTT. Its translation is CASSLGTGTLMTEAFF.

This clone was counted once. The chain uses TRBV3-1 (or the pseudogene TRBV3-2) and TRBJ1-1; possible D gene TRBD1, 6 bases. This CDR3 spans 13 amino acids. Trimming shortened V by 6 bases and J by 7 bases, and 15 bases separated the two germline ends. Germline CDR1 and CDR2: LGHDT and YNNKEL (reference sequence). CDR3 loop: CASSTNLQGEAFF. The CDR3 coding sequence is TGTGCCAGCAGTACTAATCTACAGGGTGAAGCTTTCTTT.

The V gene is TRBV4-2, the J gene TRBJ1-3; the match to TRBD1 covers 8 bases. This CDR3 region has 18 residues. Germline V lookup: CDR1 LGHNA, CDR2 YNFKEQ. J lost 0 bases, V lost 0 bases, and 7 bases had no gene match. CDR3 protein: CASSQEGTGAPSGNTIYF. Written as DNA, the CDR3 is TGTGCCAGCAGCCAAGAAGGGACAGGAGCCCCCTCTGGAAACACCATATATTTT.

In this sample, this clone turned up once. V is TRBV2 and J is TRBJ2-1, with 8 bases identical to TRBD2. After removal of 6 bases from V and 2 bases from J, the junction contained 9 bases not matched to a gene. This CDR3 comprises 16 residues. Germline assignment: CDR1 SNHLY and CDR2 FYNNEI. The CDR3 sequence: CASRESGTRTYNEQFF. DNA of the CDR3: TGTGCCAGCAGAGAATCCGGGACTAGGACCTACAATGAGCAGTTCTTC.

This chain links TRBV19 with TRBJ1-2, with D possibly matching TRBD1 (6 bases). CDR1 is LNHDA and CDR2 is SQIVND in the germline V gene (reference sequence). The V gene lost 2 bases and the J gene lost 5 bases, with 15 bases spanning the gap. The CDR3 is made up of 15 amino acids. DNA for the CDR3: TGTGCCAGTAGTATAAGTGTGGGGGCAAGATATGGCTACACCTTC. Its protein product is CASSISVGARYGYTF.

In this sample, this clone turned up once. The chain couples TRBV5-6 to TRBJ1-5; D not resolved. This CDR3 is built from 16 residues. The V end lost 2 bases, the J end lost 4 bases, and 16 bases lay between the germline ends. Germline CDR1 SGHDT, CDR2 YYEEEE. The CDR3 DNA follows: TGTGCCAGCAGCTTTAGAGTTTCGGGAATAAATCAGCCCCAGCATTTT. Translated, it gives CASSFRVSGINQPQHF.

The chain uses TRBV30 and TRBJ2-3; TRBD2 matches 7 bases. The CDR3 covers 15 residues. V gave up 2 bases and J gave up 4 bases; unmatched junction bases: 9. Germline V gene sequence: CDR1 GTSNPN, CDR2 SVGIG (reference sequence). As DNA, the CDR3 is TGTGCCTGGAGTTACCGGCAAGCGGGGTCAGATACGCAGTATTTT. This translates into CAWSYRQAGSDTQYF.

The rearrangement joins TRBV5-1 to TRBJ1-2; 8 bases are shared with TRBD1. Looked up from germline, CDR1 is SGHRS and CDR2 is YFSETQ. This CDR3 has 14 residues. The V and J ends lost 2 bases and 4 bases, in that order; junction bases with no gene match: 4. CDR3 DNA: TGCGCCAGCAGCTTAGAGACAGGGGTCTATGGCTACACCTTC. Amino acids: CASSLETGVYGYTF.

This chain links TRBV5-1 with TRBJ2-3; D is unclear. Trimming left V 5 bases short and J 4 bases short, with 8 bases between. This CDR3 region has 12 residues. Per germline, CDR1 SGHRS and CDR2 YFSETQ. CDR3 nucleotide sequence: TGCGCCAGCAGGTACCAGGCAGATACGCAGTATTTT. This codes for CASRYQADTQYF.

This clone was picked up a small number of times. The chain has TRBV14 and TRBJ2-5; D perhaps matches TRBD1 (5 bases). Trimming took off 1 base at V and 5 bases at J, with 11 bases between the two ends. The CDR3 is made up of 14 amino acids. The germline gives CDR1 SGHDN, CDR2 FVKESK. CDR3 amino acids: CASSQGQQRETQYF. The CDR3 nucleotides are TGTGCCAGCAGCCAAGGACAGCAAAGGGAGACCCAGTACTTC.

CDR3 amino acids: CASSESRAVWGRYGYTF. Here the CDR3 DNA reads TGTGCCAGCAGTGAATCCCGGGCGGTCTGGGGCCGCTATGGCTACACCTTC. The chain recombines TRBV25-1 with TRBJ1-2; a weak D match, TRBD1 (5 bases). With 1 base removed from V and 4 bases from J, the gap between germline ends came to 19 bases. The CDR3 runs to 17 residues. The V gene's germline CDR1 is MGHDK and CDR2 SYGVNS.

This chain joins TRBV29-1 and TRBJ2-2; D might be TRBD1 (6 bases). This CDR3 is built from 12 residues. Trimming pared 7 bases from V and 3 bases from J, leaving 9 bases between. CDR1 is SQVTM and CDR2 is ANQGSEA in the germline V gene. CDR3 region: CSAGHDTGELFF. In DNA form, the CDR3 reads TGCAGCGCGGGACACGACACCGGGGAGCTGTTTTTT.